This entry describes one T cell receptor beta chain. This clone was found a few times. It has no known antigen specificity. No quality values exist for individual bases; no much larger clone is one base distant. The sample is drawn from a study of cytomegalovirus exposure and HLA in healthy donors (dated by TCRdb to about 2017). Regarding the study in general: In an earlier analysis of 550 to 750 of the donors, approximately 260 Gb of sequence data and 100 million or so unique TCR beta sequences from about 179 million T cells were reported. Roughly 300 gigabases of sequencing data and approximately 92 million unique TCR sequences made up an early release that covered 640 HLA-typed donors. Among the approximately 400 genotyped donors, around 81% belonged to the genetic ancestry cluster associated with self-reported Caucasian donors. The aim of the study was to test whether cataloging public T cell receptors could identify signatures of past pathogen exposure. The study profiled the T cell repertoires of 666 subjects by immunosequencing and related them to cytomegalovirus serostatus. Along with the roughly 700-subject first cohort, a separate validation cohort of 120 different subjects was used. To predict cytomegalovirus infection status, the study combined high-throughput TCR immunosequencing, statistical association of individual TCRs with disease status, and machine learning. A later analysis re-examined previously published TCR beta repertoires from 600 to 700 donors and added high-resolution HLA genotyping to investigate patterns of TCR occurrence. Rather than drawing on any new phenotypic data, the later analysis identified candidate immune exposures from TCR beta sequences and the way those sequences occurred across donors. An earlier analysis of approximately 580 of the donors used high-throughput TCR beta sequencing to judge whether each TCR beta V gene segment behaved as functional or pseudogenic. Donor age, sex, ethnicity and CMV serostatus were compiled alongside the repertoire data. Genome-wide SNP genotypes for about three fifths of the 666 donors were used in a later genetic analysis, which treated that subset as a discovery cohort. All discovery cohort repertoires had been generated on a single sequencing platform. Both class I and class II loci were covered by HLA typing, at four-digit resolution. The number of donors typed differed by locus, with roughly 629-640 for A, B, C, DRB1 and DQB1, over 500 for DQA1, over 600 for DPA1, and approximately 470 for DPB1. About five DR-DQ haplotypes were handled as single units for association and clustering because linkage in the cohort was strong. Across around 400 genotyped donors of the cohort, an average of about 240,000 unique TCR beta nucleotide sequences per donor were sequenced, and roughly 17% of those sequences were non-productive.

The cohort comprised around 690 healthy bone marrow donors. At the time of sampling, all cohort members were nominally healthy, though unrecorded immune exposures were likely present. The donor tested CMV seropositive and was one of the 289 seropositive cohort members. A peripheral blood sample was provided by each donor, and peripheral blood mononuclear cells were used for TCR beta sequencing. Genomic DNA was extracted from the blood cell samples with the Qiagen DNeasy Blood Extraction Kit. The CDR3 sequence holds 16 residues, the cysteine and phenylalanine included. The retained sequence is limited to the CDR3, 48 bases, with the frame set at the first base. Trimmed from V: 2 bases; trimmed from J: 2 bases; junction bases lacking a gene match: 5. CDR1 and CDR2 (MGHRA, YSYEKL) derive from the germline V gene. The library was made by the immunoSEQ multiplex PCR assay. The multiplex PCR relied on a mix of 60 forward primers for TCR Vbeta segments and 13 reverse primers for TCR Jbeta segments. The CDR3 region of rearranged TCR beta genes was amplified from genomic DNA by a multiplex PCR assay. Amplified TCR beta libraries were sequenced as 87-base-pair reads on the Illumina HiSeq System. The study's own analysis went as follows. Across the 500 to 700 repertoires, a later analysis counted roughly 77 million unique TCR beta chains, about 10 million of which were shared by at least two donors. A nearest-neighbor algorithm error-corrected the raw reads and collapsed the reads into unique sequences, merging closely related sequences to remove PCR and sequencing errors. CDR3 sequences were aligned to IMGT reference sequences to assign V, D and J gene segments. For a sequence to be retained, a match of at least six nucleotides was required to both a V gene segment and a J gene segment. Rearrangements were called productive when the CDR3 lacked stop codons and stayed in frame with V and J; all others were non-productive. Following IMGT convention, CDR3 was defined as the stretch from the second conserved V-encoded cysteine up to the conserved J-encoded phenylalanine. Sequences without an unambiguous match to a single V gene segment were excluded from the earlier analysis of 500 to 700 of the donors. In an earlier analysis of almost 600 of the donors, a V segment was called functional when productive rearrangements were above 56.7%, and segregating when the standard deviation between donors exceeded 5%. A statistical classification framework was developed to diagnose cytomegalovirus status using the catalog of TCR beta chain sequences. In a later analysis, TCR nucleotide sequences were compared against IMGT/GENE-DB human TR gene sequences so that V and J genes could be assigned. In a later analysis, CDR3 sequences and most-parsimonious VDJ recombination scenarios were assigned using the TCRdist pipeline. In a later analysis, each TCR beta chain was defined by its CDR3 amino acid sequence together with its V-gene family, and reads lacking a unique V-gene family were excluded. To address suspected cross-contamination and a sequencing artifact, a later analysis removed several hundred highly shared, low-generation-probability nucleotide sequences. In a later analysis, a clonal expansion index was calculated for each public chain from normalized within-repertoire ranks of inferred template counts. A later analysis computed generation probabilities with a VDJ recombination model fitted to out-of-frame rearrangements, and checked the results against IGoR. A later analysis scored TCR-TCR, TCR-HLA and TCR-CMV co-occurrence with hypergeometric tests, applying a repertoire-size bias correction to TCR pairs. In a later analysis, false discovery rates were estimated by permuting HLA or CMV assignments 20 times. A later analysis grouped co-occurring TCRs with DBSCAN, adding TCRdist sequence similarity when clustering within HLA-allele-positive subsets. Co-occurrence clustering excluded repertoires with fewer than 30,000 or more than 120,000 public chains, plus five with anomalous nucleotide sharing. Not all clones reach the TCRdb copy of this immuneACCESS table, which keeps in-frame sequences only. Checked studies attribute under half of the gap to unresolved V genes and leave the rest unexplained. V and J calls and clone size are those listed in that table; D and trimming were worked out from the DNA. This sample lists more than 100,000 clones; around 79% were detected once. 3.3% of the sample is held by the ten biggest clonotypes.

Paper-wide results and their limitations: In vitro tests confirmed that a few of the cytomegalovirus-associated TCR beta chains recognize cytomegalovirus antigens. A further reported finding was that TCR beta sequences accurately predicted the HLA-A and HLA-B alleles for most subjects in the first cohort. In an earlier analysis of some 500 of the donors, most TCR beta V segments appeared in productive rearrangements about 87% or about 30% of the time, broadly matching IMGT annotations. A later genetic analysis associated a missense DCLRE1C variant with V-gene and J-gene trimming of TCR beta chains, and an independent cohort replicated the association. The classifier was reported to diagnose cytomegalovirus status with high specificity and sensitivity in both the original and validation cohorts. According to a later analysis, most CMV-associated TCR beta chains appeared to be HLA-restricted, and the HLA associations seemed to be driven largely by CMV exposure. The 87-base-pair reads could not distinguish some IMGT-functional V segments, including TRBV6-2 and TRBV6-3, so those segments were excluded. In a later analysis, several top co-occurrence clusters were reported to appear linked to parvovirus B19, influenza, CMV and Epstein-Barr virus. For the cohort, immune exposure information was limited to CMV serostatus. The study gave a list of 150 to 200 TCR beta chains associated with cytomegalovirus. Because HLA typing was missing for some donors at each locus, association tests included only the typed subset. When HLA alleles, especially DR and DQ, strongly co-occurred, TCR associations were difficult to assign to individual alleles. A later genetic analysis reported fewer N-insertions in productive TCRs among donors in an Asian-associated ancestry cluster than the roughly 650-donor mean. According to a later analysis, TCR association rates differed among HLA loci, with DRB1 alleles showing the most associated TCRs and HLA-C alleles showing the fewest. Across donors, most TCR sequences were observed very rarely, whereas some public TCRs were present in many individuals. Specific HLA alleles were associated with over 15,000 TCR beta sequences at a false discovery rate of 0.05 in a later analysis. Correlated functional status among segregating V segments might reflect linkage disequilibrium, but an unknown experimental factor could not be ruled out. A later analysis found that HLA-associated TCR beta chains were more clonally expanded and had lower generation probabilities than equally common non-associated chains. Only TCR beta chains were sequenced in this cohort, and the absence of alpha or paired-chain data limited detectable features. The earlier analysis of a few hundred of the donors excluded over 15 rarely observed V segments, including chromosome 9 orphons, because counts were too low. A cluster of highly shared sequence variants was judged likely to represent a technical artifact of the sequencing pipeline. The presence/absence analyses assumed that sequencing depth was roughly uniform across donors, and that assumption may not be true. It was suggested by the authors that the approach could potentially be generalized to other disease states and immunological phenotypes.

This TCR derives from a woman aged 30 to 39 in good health and CMV-seropositive. What was sequenced was PBMCs. The chain joins TRBV4-1 to TRBJ2-7; 11 bases in the junction line up with TRBD2. The bases read TGCGCCAGCAGCCAAATCCTAGCGGGGGGAGCCTACGAGCAGTACTTC. It specifies CASSQILAGGAYEQYF.